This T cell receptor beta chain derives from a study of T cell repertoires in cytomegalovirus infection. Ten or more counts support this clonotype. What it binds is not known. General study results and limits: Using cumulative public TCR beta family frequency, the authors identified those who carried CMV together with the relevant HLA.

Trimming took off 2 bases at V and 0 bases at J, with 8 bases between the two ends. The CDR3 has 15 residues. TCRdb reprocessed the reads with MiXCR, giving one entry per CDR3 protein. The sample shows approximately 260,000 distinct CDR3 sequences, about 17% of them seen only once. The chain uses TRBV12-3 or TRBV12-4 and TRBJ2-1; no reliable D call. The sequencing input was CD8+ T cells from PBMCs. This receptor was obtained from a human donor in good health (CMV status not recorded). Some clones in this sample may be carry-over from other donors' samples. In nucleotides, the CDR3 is TGTGCCAGCAGTTTACAGCTGAGCTCCTACAATGAGCAGTTCTTC. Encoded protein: CASSLQLSSYNEQFF.